These T cell receptor beta chains were read from a single sample in a study of cytomegalovirus exposure and HLA in healthy donors. Measured with immunoSEQ multiplex PCR; TCRdb has only the in-frame clones, and not every one. The sample lists 160,000 or so clones; roughly 80% were seen once. The sequenced sample consisted of PBMCs. These TCRs come from a man in his sixties in good health and CMV-seronegative. Both conserved end residues are part of each CDR3. A D gene is named only where the DNA matches it firmly. A clone size is listed for some rows: how often the clone was seen (once, few, many), or a class if it is expanded.

.	.	TRBV5-4	TRBJ2-3	TGTGCCAGCAGCCGCCGGCGGGCTTCGTCAGGGGGCACAGATACGCAGTATTTT	CASSRRRASSGGTDTQYF
.	.	TRBV6-5	TRBJ1-3	TGTGCCAGCAGCCCAGGTGGGCGCTTTGGAAACACCATATATTTT	CASSPGGRFGNTIYF
TRBD1	.	TRBV19	TRBJ1-2	TGTGCCAGTAGTACCAACAGGGACAGGGCACATGGGGGCTACACCTTC	CASSTNRDRAHGGYTF
TRBD1	.	TRBV9	TRBJ2-2	TGTGCCAGCAGCGTACACAGGGGAACCGGGGAGCTGTTTTTT	CASSVHRGTGELFF
.	.	TRBV30	TRBJ2-2	TGTGCCTGGCGTCGGGAAAACACCGGGGAGCTGTTTTTT	CAWRRENTGELFF
.	.	TRBV10-3	TRBJ2-7	TGTGCCATCACCGGTAGCGGCTCCTACGAGCAGTACTTC	CAITGSGSYEQYF
TRBD1	.	TRBV4-3	TRBJ2-3	TGCGCCAGCAGCCAAGATCTCGGACAGGGGAAAACAGATACGCAGTATTTT	CASSQDLGQGKTDTQYF
TRBD1	.	TRBV27	TRBJ2-2	TGTGCCAGCAGTCCGGGACAGGGGGTATATACCGGGGAGCTGTTTTTT	CASSPGQGVYTGELFF
.	.	TRBV4-2	TRBJ1-5	TGTGCCAGCAGCCAAGATAGGGGTAGCAATCAGCCCCAGAATTTT	CASSQDRGSNQPQNF
TRBD2	.	TRBV5-6	TRBJ2-5	TGTGCCAGCAGCCCCCTTGACCAGACTAGCGGTGAGACCCAGTACTTC	CASSPLDQTSGETQYF
.	.	TRBV6-6	TRBJ2-1	TGTGCCAGCAGTTACTCGAACGGGGAGAAGTTCTTC	CASSYSNGEKFF
TRBD1	.	TRBV27	TRBJ2-7	TGTGCCAGCAGTGCTCGGGGGACAGGGTTTACCTACGAGCAGTACTTC	CASSARGTGFTYEQYF
.	.	TRBV4-1	TRBJ2-1	TGCGCCAGCAGCCAGTTTGACCGGGGTGAGCAGTTCTTC	CASSQFDRGEQFF
.	.	TRBV7-9	TRBJ1-1	TGTGCCAGCGGCTTAACTATCATGTCTTTCTTT	CASGLTIMSFF
TRBD1	.	TRBV5-1	TRBJ2-1	TGCGCCAGCAGCTCGAGACAGGGCGGTTACAATGAGCAGTTCTTC	CASSSRQGGYNEQFF
TRBD1	once	TRBV7-9	TRBJ2-2	TGTGCCAGCACTACGACAGGGGATGCCGGGGAGCTGTTTTTT	CASTTTGDAGELFF
TRBD1	.	TRBV10-3	TRBJ1-2	TGTGCCATCAGTCCGGGACAGGCATGGGGCTACCCCTTC	CAISPGQAWGYPF
.	.	TRBV27	TRBJ1-2	TGTGCCAGCAGGCAAGGAGGGCAAGGCTACGCCTTC	CASRQGGQGYAF
TRBD1	once	TRBV6-1	TRBJ1-1	TGTGCCACGACCCGGGACAGTAACACTGAAGCTTTCTTT	CATTRDSNTEAFF
.	once	TRBV15	TRBJ1-2	TGTGCCACCAGCAGAGTTTTGGGACAACATGGCTACACCTTC	CATSRVLGQHGYTF
.	.	TRBV9	TRBJ2-3	TGTGCCAGCAGCGCCTATAGCACAGATACGCAGTATTTT	CASSAYSTDTQYF
.	.	TRBV5-1	TRBJ2-2	TGCGCCAGCAAGGACGGGACGAACACCGGGGAGCTGTTTTTT	CASKDGTNTGELFF
TRBD1	.	TRBV6-4	TRBJ2-7	TGTGCCAGCAGTGACCAGGGGGCGATTTGCGAGTGTTGCTACGAGCAGTACTTC	CASSDQGAICECCYEQYF
TRBD1	few	TRBV7-3	TRBJ1-1	TGTGCCAGCAGCCCAGGACAGGAACGGGAAGCTTTCTTT	CASSPGQEREAFF
TRBD2	.	TRBV5-1	TRBJ2-2	TGCGCCAGCAGAGGCGGGGGTGACCGCGGGGAGCTGTTTTTT	CASRGGGDRGELFF
TRBD1	.	TRBV18	TRBJ1-1	TGTGCCAGTAACACAGGGGACACTGAAGCTTTCTTT	CASNTGDTEAFF
.	.	TRBV5-1	TRBJ2-5	TGCGCCAGCAGCTTGGGTAGCCAAGAGACCCAGTACTTC	CASSLGSQETQYF
TRBD1	.	TRBV6-5	TRBJ2-2	TGTGCCAGCAGAGGGGACAGGGGTACGGGGGAGCTGTTTTTT	CASRGDRGTGELFF
.	.	TRBV7-6	TRBJ1-2	TGTGCCAGCAGCCAAACCGGACAGTCGGGTTTTATGGGCTACACCTTC	CASSQTGQSGFMGYTF
TRBD1	.	TRBV11-2	TRBJ1-2	TGTGCCAGCAGAAAAACAGGGGGCTTAGGCTACACCTTC	CASRKTGGLGYTF
TRBD2	.	TRBV5-1	TRBJ2-5	TGCGCCAGCAGCTTGGGACTAGCGGGGGGTGTAGGAGAGACCCAGTACTTC	CASSLGLAGGVGETQYF
TRBD2	.	TRBV9	TRBJ2-3	TGTGCCAGCAGCCCTTGGGCGGGGGGGAACACAGATACGCAGTATTTT	CASSPWAGGNTDTQYF
TRBD1	.	TRBV5-1	TRBJ2-7	TGCGCCAGCAGCCCAGGACAGGGGGCCTACGAGCAGTACTTC	CASSPGQGAYEQYF
TRBD2	.	TRBV4-3	TRBJ2-2	TGCGCCAGCAGATGGCGGGAGGGTACCGGGGAGCTGTTTTTT	CASRWREGTGELFF
.	.	TRBV20-1	TRBJ2-5	TGCAGTGCGCTGACTACCCCGACCCAGTACTTC	CSALTTPTQYF
TRBD2	.	TRBV5-4	TRBJ2-1	TGTGCCAGCAGCTGGCGGGCGGGAGGGCTTGCCAATGAGCAGTTCTTC	CASSWRAGGLANEQFF
TRBD1	.	TRBV5-1	TRBJ1-1	TGTGCCAGCAGCCGACGGGACAGGGGGACTGAAGCTTTCTTT	CASSRRDRGTEAFF
.	.	TRBV19	TRBJ2-2	TGTGCTTCCCAGGGTTCCGGGGAGCTGTTTTTT	CASQGSGELFF
.	few	TRBV19	TRBJ1-6	TGTGCCAGTAGTATATCCAGGAATTCACCCCTCCACTTT	CASSISRNSPLHF
TRBD1	.	TRBV7-2	TRBJ2-4	TGTGCCAGCAGCTTAGCCTACTACAGGGGCTCTCAAAACATTCAGTACTTC	CASSLAYYRGSQNIQYF
.	.	TRBV19	TRBJ1-2	TGTGCCAGTCATGACCTAGGACAGTCCTATGGCTACCCCTTC	CASHDLGQSYGYPF
.	.	TRBV5-4	TRBJ2-7	TGTGCCAGCAGCTCCCTACGGGGGGCGAAGGAGCAGTACTTC	CASSSLRGAKEQYF
TRBD1	.	TRBV12-5	TRBJ2-5	TGTGCTAGTGGTGAGGGACAGGGGGCAGAGACCCAGTACTTC	CASGEGQGAETQYF
.	.	TRBV19	TRBJ2-1	TGTGCCGTCTCACGGGGGGCCGACGATGAGCAGTTCTTC	CAVSRGADDEQFF
.	.	TRBV21-1	TRBJ2-2	TGTGCCAGCAGCCCTCCGGAGGGGTTTAGCACCGGGGAGCTGTTTTTT	CASSPPEGFSTGELFF
TRBD1	few	TRBV29-1	TRBJ1-4	TGCAGCGCCCGGACAGGCTATTCTGAAAAACTGTTTTTT	CSARTGYSEKLFF
.	.	TRBV5-4	TRBJ2-1	TGTGCCAGCAGCTTAGTAGGCGCGGGTGAGCAGTTCTTC	CASSLVGAGEQFF
.	.	TRBV28	TRBJ2-7	TGTGCCAGCTTTCCAATTGCGGGACGAGATGGCGAGCAGTACTTC	CASFPIAGRDGEQYF
.	.	TRBV28	TRBJ1-4	TGTGCCAGCAGTTCCGGCAGGGATGAAAAACTGTTTTTT	CASSSGRDEKLFF
.	.	TRBV5-6	TRBJ1-1	TGTGCCAGCAGCTTGGAGGGGTTGAACACTGAAGCTTTCTTT	CASSLEGLNTEAFF
TRBD1	.	TRBV5-1	TRBJ1-1	TGCGCCAGCAGCTCGGGACAGGGGGCGAACACTGAAGCTTTCTTT	CASSSGQGANTEAFF
.	few	TRBV7-9	TRBJ1-5	TGTGCCAGCAGCTTAGGGGCAGGGAACCAGCCCCAGCATTTT	CASSLGAGNQPQHF
.	.	TRBV6-5	TRBJ1-1	TGTGCCAGCAGTTTAAGTCTGCCGGGCGGGGAGACTTTCTTT	CASSLSLPGGETFF
.	few	TRBV11-3	TRBJ2-6	TGTGCCAGCAGCCCCGGACCGGGGGAGGCCAACGTCCTGACTTTC	CASSPGPGEANVLTF
.	once	TRBV10-3	TRBJ2-7	TGTGCCATCAGTGAGTTTACGGGTTCCTACGAGCAGTACTTC	CAISEFTGSYEQYF
.	.	TRBV25-1	TRBJ2-7	TGTGCCAGCAGTGAAGGGCGGGGACGGGGCTACGAGCAGTACTTC	CASSEGRGRGYEQYF
.	.	TRBV10-3	TRBJ1-2	TGTGCCATCAGTGAGACAGACTATGGCTACACCTTC	CAISETDYGYTF